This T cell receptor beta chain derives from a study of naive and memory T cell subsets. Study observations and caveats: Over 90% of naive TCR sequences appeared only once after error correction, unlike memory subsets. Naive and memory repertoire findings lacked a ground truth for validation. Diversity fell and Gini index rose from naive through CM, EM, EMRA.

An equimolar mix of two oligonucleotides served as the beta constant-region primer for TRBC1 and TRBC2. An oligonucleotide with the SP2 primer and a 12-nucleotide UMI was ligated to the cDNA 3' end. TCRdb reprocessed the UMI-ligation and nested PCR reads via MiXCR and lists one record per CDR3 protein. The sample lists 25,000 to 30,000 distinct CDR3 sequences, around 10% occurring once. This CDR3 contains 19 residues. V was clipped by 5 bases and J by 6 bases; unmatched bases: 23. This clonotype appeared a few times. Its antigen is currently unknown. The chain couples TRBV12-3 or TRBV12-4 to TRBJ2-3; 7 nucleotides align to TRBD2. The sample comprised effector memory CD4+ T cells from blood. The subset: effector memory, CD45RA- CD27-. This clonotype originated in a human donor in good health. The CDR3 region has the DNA TGTGCCAGCAGTCATCCCTTTGTTAACGGCGGGAGTCCCCAGGATACGCAGTATTTT. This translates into CASSHPFVNGGSPQDTQYF.